This paragraph reports one TCR beta chain. The antigen is undetermined. The data derive from a study of Ad26.COV2.S vaccination and SARS-CoV-2 variants. V shed 0 bases and J shed 0 bases, with 6 bases lying between them. The CDR3 loop spans 15 amino acids. Germline CDR1 is SEHNR and CDR2 is FQNEAQ (reference sequence). The treatment: roughly 18 received Ad26.COV2.S at low or high dose, single or two shots; roughly five received placebo; per-sample allocation not given. Specimens were obtained on day 63 following the first vaccine or placebo injection. Spike of the Wuhan-strain SARS-CoV-2 was expressed by an Ad26 vector, which formed the vaccine. Study results and caveats: People who got the vaccine or the placebo had similar non-spike TCR breadth.

The data were produced by immunoSEQ multiplex PCR, yet TCRdb's version contains in-frame clones alone and is incomplete. The table includes about 440,000 clones, 90% detected once. The clonotype comes from a person between 18 and 59 years old who received the Ad26.COV2.S COVID-19 vaccine or a placebo. The rearrangement links TRBV7-9 to TRBJ2-1; D remains ambiguous. Sequenced here: peripheral blood, sampled in a trial of Ad26.COV2.S vaccine versus placebo. CDR3 in amino acids: CASSLASSSYNEQFF. In DNA, the CDR3 is TGTGCCAGCAGCTTAGCGTCGAGCTCCTACAATGAGCAGTTCTTC. The whole variable domain, remainder taken from reference TRBV7-9 and TRBJ2-1, is DTGVSQNPRHKITKRGQNVTFRCDPISEHNRLYWYRQTLGQGPEFLTYFQNEAQLEKSRLLSDRFSAERPKGSFSTLEIQRTEQGDSAMYLCASSLASSSYNEQFFGPGTRLTVL.